This T cell receptor (beta chain) was sequenced for a study of molecular identifiers for immune sequencing clone quantification. Study in general: Five aliquots were made in replicates from the RNA of 20,000 or 100,000 naive CD8 cells, and four were sequenced. The study, taken as a whole, reports: Clones exceeding 20 RNA copies carried over 99% of effector molecules but under 1% of naive-cell molecules. Amid approximately 1 million naive cells, spiked Jurkat TCR RNA from one cell was reportedly still detectable.

This clonotype has ten or more counts. Its antigen is unidentified. TCRdb itself ran the PCR reads through MiXCR, one entry per CDR3 protein. The sample records about 40,000 distinct CDR3 sequences, roughly 18% being singletons. A CD8+CD4-CCR7+CD45RA+ gate was used to sort naive CD8 T cells. The CDR3 is 15 residues long. Trimming at V came to 5 bases and at J to 3 bases, leaving 4 bases not matched to a gene. Germline values: CDR1 SGHVS, CDR2 FQNEAQ. The sequence was obtained from a human donor in good health. Some libraries in this study had Jurkat cell RNA spiked in. The chain has TRBV7-8 and TRBJ2-2, with TRBD1 identical over 9 bases. The sequenced material came from naive CD8+ T cells from blood, with Jurkat cell RNA spiked in. Subset meaning: FACS-sorted CD8+CD4-CCR7+CD45RA+ naive T cells. CDR3 residues: CASSQGQGYTGELFF. The CDR3 DNA is TGTGCCAGCAGCCAAGGACAGGGGTACACCGGGGAGCTGTTTTTT.